These 27 T cell receptor beta chains originate from one sample sequenced in a study of identical twins. TCRdb re-called the 5' RACE reads with MiXCR, one entry per CDR3 protein. The sample shows a few hundred thousand distinct CDR3 sequences, roughly 8.7% of them seen only once. These data are also associated with another study on yellow fever vaccine responses in identical twins.

Sequencing input: CD8+ T cells sorted from blood. These receptors were collected from a woman aged 18-35 years in good health.

Only a few counts were recorded for this clonotype. The rearrangement joins TRBV5-6 to TRBJ1-5, with D possibly matching TRBD1 (5 bases). Trimming shortened V by 0 bases and J by 10 bases, and 20 bases separated the two germline ends. The CDR3 spans 16 residues. Per germline, CDR1 SGHDT and CDR2 YYEEEE. CDR3: CASSLAVGRGIEPQHF. The CDR3 region has the DNA TGTGCCAGCAGCTTGGCGGTTGGACGGGGCATAGAACCCCAGCATTTT.

For this clonotype: The junction shows a germline mismatch at one end, possibly a read error. The chain links TRBV12-3 or TRBV12-4 to TRBJ2-6; 8 bases are shared with TRBD1. The CDR3 contains 18 residues. This chain's CDR3 is CACSSSTGVLSGANVLTF. CDR3 in DNA: TGTGCCTGCAGTTCCTCGACAGGGGTCCTCTCTGGGGCCAACGTCCTGACTTTC.

The table lists this clonotype with a count of one. The V and J genes are TRBV2 and TRBJ2-1; D is uncertain. Germline CDR1 SNHLY, CDR2 FYNNEI. The V gene lost 11 bases and the J gene lost 9 bases, with 17 bases spanning the gap. This CDR3 has 12 amino acids. CDR3: CAGGVVGREQFF. CDR3 nucleotides: TGTGCCGGTGGGGTAGTTGGGCGTGAGCAGTTCTTC.

This clonotype was picked up many times. V and J are TRBV12-3 or TRBV12-4 and TRBJ2-7; tentative D call: TRBD1 (6 bases). CDR3 length: 14 amino acids. Trimming left V 5 bases short and J 2 bases short, with 13 bases between. CDR3 region: CASSPRDTAYEQYF. The CDR3 DNA is TGTGCCAGCAGTCCCCGGGACACCGCCTACGAGCAGTACTTC.

V and J are TRBV10-2 and TRBJ1-1; D ambiguous. The CDR3 loop spans 13 amino acids. V gave up 4 bases and J gave up 4 bases, with 10 bases separating them. Germline loops: CDR1 WSHSY, CDR2 SAAADI. The CDR3 is CASSGEYRTEAFF. The CDR3, as DNA: TGCGCCAGCAGTGGAGAGTATCGCACTGAAGCTTTCTTT.

The chain uses TRBV24-1 and TRBJ2-7, with D unresolved. Trimming pared 3 bases from V and 5 bases from J, leaving 10 bases between. CDR1 is KGHDR and CDR2 is SFDVKD in the germline V gene. This CDR3 comprises 13 residues. CDR3 in amino acids: CATSDVLADEQYF. In nucleotides, the CDR3 is TGTGCCACCAGTGATGTTCTGGCTGACGAGCAGTACTTC.

In its sample, this clonotype was seen a few times. V usage is TRBV7-9 and J usage is TRBJ2-7, with TRBD2 identical over 13 bases. The germline CDR1 and CDR2 sequences are SEHNR and FQNEAQ (reference sequence). Unmatched junction bases numbered 5, after V lost 7 bases and J lost 5 bases. The CDR3 spans 14 residues. CDR3 DNA: TGTGCCAGCAATCACGGACTAGCGGGAGACGAGCAGTACTTC. It is translated as CASNHGLAGDEQYF.

This clonotype appeared a few times. The chain couples TRBV11-2 to TRBJ2-3; weak D call: TRBD2 (7 bases). Germline CDR1 reads SGHAT; CDR2 reads FQNNGV. Deletions cut 6 bases from V and 4 bases from J, with 11 bases between. There are 13 residues in the CDR3. The CDR3 sequence: CASRSGGADTQYF. In DNA form, the CDR3 reads TGTGCCAGCAGGTCGGGGGGCGCAGATACGCAGTATTTT.

In this sample, this clonotype turned up a few times. The gene calls are TRBV30 and TRBJ2-3; D gene ambiguous. This CDR3 contains 14 residues. V was shortened by 4 bases and J by 1 base, with 12 bases between the two germline ends. CDR1 and CDR2 (germline): GTSNPN, SVGIG (reference sequence). CDR3 nucleotides: TGTGCCTGGAAATTGGGTTGGGGCACAGATACGCAGTATTTT. This encodes CAWKLGWGTDTQYF.

This clonotype was counted between two and nine times. The chain has TRBV14 and TRBJ1-2; D might be TRBD1 (5 bases). The CDR3 is 15 residues long. V was trimmed by 1 base and J by 4 bases, leaving 13 bases between them. Germline values: CDR1 SGHDN, CDR2 FVKESK. CDR3 DNA: TGTGCCAGCAGCCAAGGTGCAGGGACGGTCTATGGCTACACCTTC. It codes for CASSQGAGTVYGYTF.

The chain has TRBV28 and TRBJ2-7; D may be TRBD1 or TRBD2 (5 bases each). V dropped 6 bases and J dropped 5 bases, with 17 bases sitting between them. CDR3 length: 14 residues. The V gene's germline CDR1 is MDHEN and CDR2 SYDVKM. As DNA, the CDR3 is TGTGCCAGCAGGCCCTGGGGACCGAACCACGAGCAGTACTTC. It yields the protein CASRPWGPNHEQYF.

This clonotype was seen many times. This chain joins TRBV7-6 and TRBJ2-7; 8 nucleotides line up with TRBD1. With 4 bases clipped from V and 2 bases from J, the junction kept 7 bases outside the gene matches. Germline V gene data show CDR1 as SGHVS and CDR2 as FNYEAQ. The CDR3 has 15 residues. The CDR3 DNA follows: TGTGCCAGCAGCTCGACCGGGACAGGAACCTACGAGCAGTACTTC. Translation: CASSSTGTGTYEQYF.

This clonotype was seen more than once but under ten times. The V and J genes are TRBV27 and TRBJ2-1, with D tentatively TRBD1 (5 bases). Germline V lookup: CDR1 MNHEY, CDR2 SMNVEV (reference sequence). Trimming left V 3 bases short and J 10 bases short, with 13 bases between. The CDR3 is 13 residues long. The CDR3 spells CASSFVGAREQFF. For the CDR3, the DNA is TGTGCCAGCAGTTTTGTAGGGGCGCGGGAGCAGTTCTTC.

This clonotype was detected a few times. The V gene is TRBV9, the J gene TRBJ1-5, with D unclear. V shed 0 bases and J shed 5 bases, with 6 bases lying between them. In germline, CDR1 is SGDLS, CDR2 YYNGEE. This CDR3 contains 13 residues. The CDR3 region is CASSVDSYQPQHF. The DNA for the CDR3 is TGTGCCAGCAGCGTAGACAGCTATCAGCCCCAGCATTTT.

The table lists this clonotype with a few counts. V usage is TRBV12-3 or TRBV12-4 and J usage is TRBJ2-7; TRBD2 agrees at 11 bases. The CDR3 extends over 17 amino acids. The trim removed 2 bases at V and 2 bases at J, leaving 8 bases unmatched. The CDR3 DNA reads as TGTGCCAGCAGTTTATCCTCTAGCGGGAGGTCAACCTACGAGCAGTACTTC. Translation: CASSLSSSGRSTYEQYF.

This clonotype was observed many times. V usage is TRBV4-3 and J usage is TRBJ2-7, with a weak D call TRBD2 (5 bases). V was pared by 1 base and J by 5 bases, with 15 bases between. Germline V gene lookup returns CDR1 LGHNA and CDR2 YSLEER. The CDR3 consists of 15 residues. The CDR3 bases are TGCGCCAGCAGCCAAGCCCGAACTAGTAGAGACGAGCAGTACTTC. Its translation: CASSQARTSRDEQYF.

Of note for this clonotype: This may be a read error: a much more frequent sequence differs by one nucleotide. The chain uses TRBV7-2 and TRBJ2-1, with D unclear. The CDR3 totals 14 residues. Germline lookup yields CDR1 SGHTA and CDR2 FQGNSA. V was trimmed by 1 base and J by 8 bases, leaving 12 bases between them. DNA for the CDR3: TGTGCCAGCAGCTTAGAGATCCTTGGGGATGAGCAGTTCTTC. Protein: CASSLEILGDEQFF.

CDR3 residues: CASSRTPNTGELFF. CDR3 nucleotides: TGTGCCAGCAGCCGGACTCCAAACACCGGGGAGCTGTTTTTT. The rearrangement joins TRBV7-9 to TRBJ2-2; weak D call: TRBD2 (5 bases). CDR1 SEHNR and CDR2 FQNEAQ come from the germline V gene (reference sequence). The ends were cut back, 5 bases at V and 2 bases at J, with 9 bases in the middle. The CDR3 is 14 amino acids.

This chain uses TRBV28 with TRBJ2-2, with D maybe TRBD2 (6 bases). The V gene lost 5 bases and the J gene lost 7 bases, with 11 bases spanning the gap. The germline V gene has CDR1 MDHEN and CDR2 SYDVKM. The CDR3 has 13 residues. The CDR3 sequence is CASSPLASGELFF. The DNA of the CDR3 is TGTGCCAGCAGTCCCCTAGCGAGCGGGGAGCTGTTTTTT. Drawing the rest from reference TRBV28 and TRBJ2-2, the complete variable domain is DVKVTQSSRYLVKRTGEKVFLECVQDMDHENMFWYRQDPGLGLRLIYFSYDVKMKEKGDIPEGYSVSREKKERFSLILESASTNQTSMYLCASSPLASGELFFGEGSRLTVL.

This clonotype has at least ten counts. This rearrangement joins TRBV7-9 to TRBJ1-2; 7 nucleotides match TRBD1. Germline V gene lookup returns CDR1 SEHNR and CDR2 FQNEAQ (reference sequence). This CDR3 is 16 amino acids long. Trimming removed 4 bases from V and 6 bases from J; junction bases left unmatched: 14. The CDR3: CASSSIRDRVVDGYTF. The CDR3 region has the DNA TGTGCCAGCAGCTCCATCCGCGACAGGGTAGTAGATGGCTACACCTTC. Together with reference TRBV7-9 and TRBJ1-2, the CDR3 gives the full variable domain: DTGVSQNPRHKITKRGQNVTFRCDPISEHNRLYWYRQTLGQGPEFLTYFQNEAQLEKSRLLSDRFSAERPKGSFSTLEIQRTEQGDSAMYLCASSSIRDRVVDGYTFGSGTRLTVV.

This clonotype was seen a few times. The chain carries TRBV28 and TRBJ2-7; D is ambiguous. This CDR3 is 13 amino acids long. Trimming cost V 7 bases and J 2 bases, with 12 bases left between them. The germline CDR1 and CDR2 sequences are MDHEN and SYDVKM. The CDR3 DNA follows: TGTGCCAGCACCCCCCCACTAACCTACGAGCAGTACTTC. Amino acid sequence: CASTPPLTYEQYF.

This clonotype has ten or more counts. The chain joins TRBV10-3 to TRBJ2-3; D is ambiguous. The CDR3 totals 13 residues. V lost 5 bases and J lost 0, with 6 bases in between. The V gene's germline CDR1 is ENHRY and CDR2 SYGVKD. The CDR3 DNA reads as TGTGCCATCAGTAAATCTAGCACAGATACGCAGTATTTT. This sequence encodes CAISKSSTDTQYF.

This clonotype was recorded at least ten times. The chain couples TRBV27 to TRBJ2-1; D possibly corresponds to TRBD2 (5 bases). The CDR3 totals 12 residues. V shed 6 bases and J shed 7 bases, with 10 bases lying between them. Germline lookup yields CDR1 MNHEY and CDR2 SMNVEV (reference sequence). The CDR3 nucleotides are TGTGCCAGCAGGACTAATCTTAATGAGCAGTTCTTC. The encoded protein is CASRTNLNEQFF.

The sample holds many counts of this clonotype. The chain links TRBV7-8 to TRBJ2-1; 7 bases match TRBD2. Germline V gene sequence: CDR1 SGHVS, CDR2 FQNEAQ. Trimming cost V 1 base and J 2 bases; bases outside gene matches: 5. This CDR3 region has 16 residues. The DNA for the CDR3 is TGTGCCAGCAGCTTAGATGGCGGGGGTACCTACAATGAGCAGTTCTTC. Protein product: CASSLDGGGTYNEQFF.

This clonotype was observed many times. V usage is TRBV12-3 or TRBV12-4 and J usage is TRBJ2-7; 11 positions agree with TRBD2. The V and J ends lost 5 bases and 3 bases, in that order; junction bases with no gene match: 3. CDR3 length equals 14 residues. CDR3 residues: CASSTGLAGYEQYF. The CDR3 nucleotides read TGTGCCAGCAGTACCGGACTAGCGGGCTACGAGCAGTACTTC.

Ten or more counts support this clonotype. The chain couples TRBV29-1 to TRBJ2-7; D may be TRBD2 (5 bases). The CDR3 totals 15 residues. Germline lookup yields CDR1 SQVTM and CDR2 ANQGSEA. Trimming stripped 1 base from V and 0 bases from J, with 13 bases between. The CDR3 reads CSVEVGGPNSYEQYF. CDR3 nucleotides: TGCAGCGTTGAAGTTGGAGGCCCAAACTCCTACGAGCAGTACTTC.

This clonotype has more than one count but fewer than ten. The chain recombines TRBV27 with TRBJ2-5, with D perhaps matching TRBD1 or TRBD2 (5 bases each). The V end was cut by 5 bases, the J end by 4 bases, with 14 bases between. Germline V CDR1 and CDR2: MNHEY, SMNVEV (reference sequence). This CDR3 has 14 residues. The CDR3 here is CASSPWDHRETQYF. CDR3 in DNA: TGTGCCAGCAGTCCCTGGGACCACCGAGAGACCCAGTACTTC.